This T cell receptor beta chain comes out of a study of blood T cell repertoires in COVID-19. Germline V lookup: CDR1 LGHDT, CDR2 YNNKEL (reference sequence). The CDR3 is 16 amino acids. With V trimmed by 3 bases and J by 3 bases, 6 bases remained unmatched. This table comes from immunoSEQ multiplex PCR, and its TCRdb copy is limited to in-frame clones, with some not included. Of roughly 150,000 clones listed, 65% to 85% are singletons. The V call is TRBV3-1 (or the pseudogene TRBV3-2), the J call TRBJ2-3; 10 bases match TRBD2. This receptor was obtained from a man in his 70s who had been exposed to COVID-19. The sequencing sample was made of PBMCs or T cells enriched from blood (not recorded which). CDR3 nucleotides: TGTGCCAGCAGCCATGCTAGCGGGAGCCCTACAGATACGCAGTATTTT. Amino acid sequence: CASSHASGSPTDTQYF.